The following is a T cell receptor beta chain sequence with its context. Germline V gives CDR1 DFQATT, CDR2 SNEGSKA (reference sequence). The V gene end was trimmed by 5 bases and the J gene end by 4 bases; junction bases not matched to a gene: 11. The CDR3 contains 16 residues. TCRdb re-analysed the RT-PCR reads in MiXCR, keeping a single row per CDR3 protein. The sample contains about 680,000 distinct CDR3 sequences, 13% to 15% of which appear only once. Sequenced sample: memory CD4+ T cells from blood. This rearrangement joins TRBV20-1 to TRBJ2-5; 12 bases map to TRBD2. The TCR was taken from a female donor in good health, serving as a healthy control. CDR3: CSAEGRLAGASETQYF. CDR3 DNA: TGCAGTGCTGAGGGGAGACTAGCGGGAGCCTCAGAGACCCAGTACTTC.